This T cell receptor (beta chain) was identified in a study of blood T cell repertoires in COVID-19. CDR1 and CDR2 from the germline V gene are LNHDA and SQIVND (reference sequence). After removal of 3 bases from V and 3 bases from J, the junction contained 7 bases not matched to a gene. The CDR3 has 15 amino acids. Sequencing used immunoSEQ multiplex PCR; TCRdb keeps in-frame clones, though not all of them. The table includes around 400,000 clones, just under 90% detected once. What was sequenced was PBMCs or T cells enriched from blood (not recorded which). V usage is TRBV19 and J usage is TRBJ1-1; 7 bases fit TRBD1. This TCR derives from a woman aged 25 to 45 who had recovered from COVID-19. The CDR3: CASSIIHQGDTEAFF. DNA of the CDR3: TGTGCCAGTAGTATTATCCATCAGGGGGACACTGAAGCTTTCTTT.